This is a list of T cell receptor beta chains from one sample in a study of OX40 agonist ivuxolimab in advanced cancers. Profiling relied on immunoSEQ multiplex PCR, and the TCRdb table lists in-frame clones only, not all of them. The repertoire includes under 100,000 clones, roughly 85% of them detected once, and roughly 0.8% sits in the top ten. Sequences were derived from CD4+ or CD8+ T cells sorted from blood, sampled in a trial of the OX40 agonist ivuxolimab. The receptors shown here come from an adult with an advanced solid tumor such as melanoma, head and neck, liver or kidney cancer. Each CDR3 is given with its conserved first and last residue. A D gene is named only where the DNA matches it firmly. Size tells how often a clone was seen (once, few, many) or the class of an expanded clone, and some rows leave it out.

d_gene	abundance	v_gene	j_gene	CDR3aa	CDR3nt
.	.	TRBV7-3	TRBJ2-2	CASSPDGRGLFF	TGTGCCAGCAGCCCGGACGGCAGGGGGCTGTTTTTT
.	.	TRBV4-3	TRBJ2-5	CASSQGRGAEETQYF	TGCGCCAGCAGCCAAGGGCGCGGGGCTGAGGAGACCCAGTACTTC
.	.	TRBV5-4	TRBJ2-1	CASSLDFQQFF	TGTGCCAGCAGCTTGGACTTCCAGCAGTTCTTC
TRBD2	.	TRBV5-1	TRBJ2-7	CASGKGLAGVSYEQYF	TGCGCCAGCGGAAAGGGACTAGCGGGGGTTTCCTACGAGCAGTACTTC
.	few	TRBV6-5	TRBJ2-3	CASSNVGRDTQYF	TGTGCCAGCAGTAACGTAGGCCGAGATACGCAGTATTTT
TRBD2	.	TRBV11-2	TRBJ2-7	CASSSSLGLAGGLEQYF	TGTGCCAGCAGCTCAAGCCTCGGACTAGCGGGGGGGCTCGAGCAGTACTTC
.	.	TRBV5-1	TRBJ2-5	CASSLGTSFETQYF	TGCGCCAGCAGCTTAGGGACATCCTTTGAGACCCAGTACTTC
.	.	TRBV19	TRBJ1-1	CASRGGWGNTEAFF	TGTGCCAGTAGGGGGGGTTGGGGAAACACTGAAGCTTTCTTT
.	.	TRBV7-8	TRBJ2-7	CASSARAGVYEQYF	TGTGCCAGCAGCGCCAGGGCAGGTGTTTACGAGCAGTACTTC
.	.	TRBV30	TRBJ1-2	CAWSGLAGGYTF	TGTGCCTGGAGTGGACTAGCGGGTGGCTACACCTTC
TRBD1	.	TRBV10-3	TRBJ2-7	CAISDDREIAYEQYF	TGTGCCATCAGTGATGACAGGGAAATAGCCTACGAGCAGTACTTC
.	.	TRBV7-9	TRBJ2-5	CASSLAGAVETQYF	TGTGCCAGCAGCTTAGCCGGGGCAGTTGAGACCCAGTACTTC
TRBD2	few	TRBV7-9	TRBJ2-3	CASSQNQAGVNTDTQYF	TGTGCCAGCAGCCAGAATCAAGCGGGGGTTAACACAGATACGCAGTATTTT
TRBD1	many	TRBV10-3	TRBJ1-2	CAISEGIDRGYGYTF	TGTGCCATCAGTGAGGGAATAGACAGGGGATATGGCTACACCTTC
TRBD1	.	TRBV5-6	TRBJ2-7	CASSARDRGPHEQYF	TGTGCCAGCAGCGCACGGGACAGGGGTCCCCACGAGCAGTACTTC
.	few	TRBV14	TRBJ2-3	CASSQDPDTQYF	TGTGCCAGCAGCCAAGACCCCGATACGCAGTATTTT
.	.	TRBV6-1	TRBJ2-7	CASNRVTYEQYF	TGTGCCAGCAATAGGGTGACCTACGAGCAGTACTTC
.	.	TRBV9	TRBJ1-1	CASSVAGTTEAFF	TGTGCCAGCAGCGTAGCAGGGACCACTGAAGCTTTCTTT
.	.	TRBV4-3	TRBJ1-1	CASSRTGAGTEAFF	TGCGCCAGCAGCCGCACGGGGGCAGGCACTGAAGCTTTCTTT
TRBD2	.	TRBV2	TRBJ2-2	CASTGTSGRNTGELFF	TGTGCCAGCACTGGGACTAGCGGGCGAAACACCGGGGAGCTGTTTTTT
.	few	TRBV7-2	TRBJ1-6	CASSLSNSPLHF	TGTGCCAGCAGCTTAAGCAATTCACCCCTCCACTTT
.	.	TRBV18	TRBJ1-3	CASSPPLLQGPAGNTIYF	TGTGCCAGCTCACCACCTCTCCTCCAGGGGCCCGCTGGAAACACCATATATTTT
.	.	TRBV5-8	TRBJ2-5	CASSLGALRQETQYF	TGTGCCAGCAGCTTGGGAGCACTTCGGCAAGAGACCCAGTACTTC
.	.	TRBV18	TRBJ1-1	CASSPSSGGSDTEAFF	TGTGCCAGCTCACCATCATCCGGGGGCTCGGACACTGAAGCTTTCTTT
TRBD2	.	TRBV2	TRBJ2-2	CASNQRGWAGELFF	TGTGCCAGCAACCAGCGGGGCTGGGCCGGGGAGCTGTTTTTT
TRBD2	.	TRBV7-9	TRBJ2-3	CASSLGLAGVRLTDTQYF	TGTGCCAGCAGCCTCGGACTAGCGGGGGTGAGGCTTACAGATACGCAGTATTTT
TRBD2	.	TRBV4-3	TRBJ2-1	CASSQDPSGVLEQFF	TGCGCCAGCAGCCAAGATCCTAGCGGGGTTCTTGAGCAGTTCTTC
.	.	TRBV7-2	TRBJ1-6	CASSPLGRAGSPLHF	TGTGCCAGCAGCCCCCTCGGCAGGGCGGGTTCACCCCTCCACTTT
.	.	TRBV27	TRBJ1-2	CASSLLAGGDGYTF	TGTGCCAGCAGTTTACTCGCGGGAGGGGATGGCTACACCTTC